This entry describes one T cell receptor (beta chain). CDR3 length: 14 residues. Germline V lookup: CDR1 ENHRY, CDR2 SYGVKD. V trimming: 5 bases; J trimming: 3 bases; junction bases outside the gene matches: 6. The sample originates from a study of shared clonotypes between healthy human individuals. The table came from immunoSEQ multiplex PCR; TCRdb's copy has only in-frame clones and leaves some out. Of fewer than 1.4 million clones in the sample, around 78% were seen once. The sequence was obtained from a man aged 18 to 30 in good health. Some clones in this sample may be carry-over from other donors' samples. The chain links TRBV10-3 to TRBJ1-2, with 7 bases aligning to TRBD1. Sequences were obtained from memory CD4+ T cells from PBMCs. Subset indicated: CD45RA-negative fraction. CDR3 in DNA: TGTGCCATCAGTCAAAACAGGGGTGACTATGGCTACACCTTC. This translates into CAISQNRGDYGYTF.